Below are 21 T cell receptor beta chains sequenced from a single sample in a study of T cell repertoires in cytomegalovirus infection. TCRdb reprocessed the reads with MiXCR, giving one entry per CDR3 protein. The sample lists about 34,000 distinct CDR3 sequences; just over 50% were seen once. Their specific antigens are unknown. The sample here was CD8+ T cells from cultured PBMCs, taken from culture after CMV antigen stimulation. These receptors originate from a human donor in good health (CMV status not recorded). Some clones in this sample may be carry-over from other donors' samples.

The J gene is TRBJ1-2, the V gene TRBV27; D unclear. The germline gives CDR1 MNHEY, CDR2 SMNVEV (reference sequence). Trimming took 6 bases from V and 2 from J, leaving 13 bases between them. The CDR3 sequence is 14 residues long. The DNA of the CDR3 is TGTGCCAGCAGGTTGTCTGGCGCAAACTATGGCTACACCTTC. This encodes CASRLSGANYGYTF.

CDR3 nucleotides: TGTGCCAGCAGCTTAGATTTCGGGGTGTTAACTAGCGGGGGATCCCTCTCCTACAATGAGCAGTTCTTC. Protein sequence: CASSLDFGVLTSGGSLSYNEQFF. V and J are TRBV7-9 and TRBJ2-1, with 11 positions matching TRBD2. Per the germline V gene, CDR1 is SEHNR and CDR2 is FQNEAQ (reference sequence). CDR3 size: 23 residues. V trimming: 1 base; J trimming: 0 bases; junction bases outside the gene matches: 20.

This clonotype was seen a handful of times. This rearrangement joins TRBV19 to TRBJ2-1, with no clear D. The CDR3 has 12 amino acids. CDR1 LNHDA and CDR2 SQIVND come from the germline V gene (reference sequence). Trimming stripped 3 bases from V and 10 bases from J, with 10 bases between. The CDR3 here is CASSIGSVEQFF. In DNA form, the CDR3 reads TGTGCCAGTAGTATCGGGTCTGTAGAGCAGTTCTTC.

As DNA, the CDR3 is TGTGCCAGCAGTTATTTTAGCGGGAGAGGCGAGCAGTACTTC. Its translation: CASSYFSGRGEQYF. V and J are TRBV27 and TRBJ2-7, with 9 bases fitting TRBD2. Germline V gene lookup returns CDR1 MNHEY and CDR2 SMNVEV (reference sequence). The CDR3 totals 14 residues. J was trimmed by 6 bases and V by 4 bases; bases with no gene match: 7.

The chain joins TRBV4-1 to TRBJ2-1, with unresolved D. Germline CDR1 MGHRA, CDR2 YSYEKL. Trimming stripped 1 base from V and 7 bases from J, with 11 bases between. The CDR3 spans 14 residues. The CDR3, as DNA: TGCGCCAGCAGCCAAGGATCAGGTACGAATGAGCAGTTCTTC. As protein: CASSQGSGTNEQFF.

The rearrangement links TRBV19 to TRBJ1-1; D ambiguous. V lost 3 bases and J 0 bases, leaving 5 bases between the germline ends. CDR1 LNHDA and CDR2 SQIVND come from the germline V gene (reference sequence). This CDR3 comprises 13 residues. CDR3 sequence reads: CASSISVNTEAFF. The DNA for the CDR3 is TGTGCCAGTAGTATCTCTGTGAACACTGAAGCTTTCTTT.

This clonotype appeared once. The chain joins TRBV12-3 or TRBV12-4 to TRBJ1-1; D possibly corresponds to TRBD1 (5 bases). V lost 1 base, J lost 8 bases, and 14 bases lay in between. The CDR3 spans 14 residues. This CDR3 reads CASSLVLQGREAFF. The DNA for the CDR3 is TGTGCCAGCAGTTTAGTGCTCCAGGGTCGGGAAGCTTTCTTT.

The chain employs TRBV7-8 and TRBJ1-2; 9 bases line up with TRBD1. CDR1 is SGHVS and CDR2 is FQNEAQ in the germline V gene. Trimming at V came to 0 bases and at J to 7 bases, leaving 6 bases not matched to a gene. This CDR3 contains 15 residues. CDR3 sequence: CASSLAPRQGGGYTF. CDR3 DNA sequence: TGTGCCAGCAGCTTAGCACCCCGACAGGGGGGTGGCTACACCTTC.

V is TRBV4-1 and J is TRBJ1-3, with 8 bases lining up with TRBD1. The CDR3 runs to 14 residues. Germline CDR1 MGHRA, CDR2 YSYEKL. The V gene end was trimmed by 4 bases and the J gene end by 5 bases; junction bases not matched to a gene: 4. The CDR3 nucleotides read TGCGCCAGCAGCCCAGGACAGGGAAGAAACACCATATATTTT. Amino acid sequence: CASSPGQGRNTIYF.

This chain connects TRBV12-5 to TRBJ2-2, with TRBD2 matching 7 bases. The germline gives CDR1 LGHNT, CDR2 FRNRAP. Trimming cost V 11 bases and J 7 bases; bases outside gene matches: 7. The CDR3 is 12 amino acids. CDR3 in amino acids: CAFPGGVGELFF. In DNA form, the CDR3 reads TGTGCTTTTCCGGGGGGAGTCGGGGAGCTGTTTTTT.

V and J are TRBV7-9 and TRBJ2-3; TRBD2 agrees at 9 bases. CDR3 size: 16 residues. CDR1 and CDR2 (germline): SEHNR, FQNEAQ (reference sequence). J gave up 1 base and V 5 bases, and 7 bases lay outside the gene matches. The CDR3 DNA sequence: TGTGCCAGCAGCCTCCGGGGCGGGAGGGGCACAGATACGCAGTATTTT. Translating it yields CASSLRGGRGTDTQYF. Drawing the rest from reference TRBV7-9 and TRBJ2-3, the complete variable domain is DTGVSQNPRHKITKRGQNVTFRCDPISEHNRLYWYRQTLGQGPEFLTYFQNEAQLEKSRLLSDRFSAERPKGSFSTLEIQRTEQGDSAMYLCASSLRGGRGTDTQYFGPGTRLTVL.

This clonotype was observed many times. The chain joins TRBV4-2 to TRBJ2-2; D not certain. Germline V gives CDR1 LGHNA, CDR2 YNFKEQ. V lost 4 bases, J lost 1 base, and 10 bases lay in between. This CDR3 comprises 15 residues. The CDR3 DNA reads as TGTGCCAGCAGCCTACAACTCTTGAACACCGGGGAGCTGTTTTTT. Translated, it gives CASSLQLLNTGELFF.

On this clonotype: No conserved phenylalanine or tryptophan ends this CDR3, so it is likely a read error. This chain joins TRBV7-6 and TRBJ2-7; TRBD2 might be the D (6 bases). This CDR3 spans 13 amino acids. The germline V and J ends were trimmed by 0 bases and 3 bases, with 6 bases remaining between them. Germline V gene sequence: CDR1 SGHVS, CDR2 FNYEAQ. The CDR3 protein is CASSLAGSYEQYL. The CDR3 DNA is TGTGCCAGCAGCTTAGCCGGGAGCTACGAGCAGTACCTC.

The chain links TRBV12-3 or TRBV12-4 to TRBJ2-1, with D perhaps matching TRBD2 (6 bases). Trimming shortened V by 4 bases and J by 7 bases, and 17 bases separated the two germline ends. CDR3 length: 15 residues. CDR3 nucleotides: TGTGCCAGCAGTTCCCCGGGAGAGCTAGGGAATGAGCAGTTCTTC. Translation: CASSSPGELGNEQFF.

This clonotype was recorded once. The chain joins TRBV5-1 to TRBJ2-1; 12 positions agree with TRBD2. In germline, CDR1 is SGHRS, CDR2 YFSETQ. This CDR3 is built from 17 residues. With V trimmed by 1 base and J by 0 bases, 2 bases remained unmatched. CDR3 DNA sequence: TGCGCCAGCAGCTTGACTAGCGGGAGGAGCTCCTACAATGAGCAGTTCTTC. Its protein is CASSLTSGRSSYNEQFF.

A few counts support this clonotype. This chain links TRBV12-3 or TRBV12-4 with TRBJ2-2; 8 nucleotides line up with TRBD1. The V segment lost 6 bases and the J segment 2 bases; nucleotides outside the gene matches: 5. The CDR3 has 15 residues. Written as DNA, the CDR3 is TGTGCCAGCAGCCGGGACAGGTCTAACACCGGGGAGCTGTTTTTT. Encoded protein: CASSRDRSNTGELFF.

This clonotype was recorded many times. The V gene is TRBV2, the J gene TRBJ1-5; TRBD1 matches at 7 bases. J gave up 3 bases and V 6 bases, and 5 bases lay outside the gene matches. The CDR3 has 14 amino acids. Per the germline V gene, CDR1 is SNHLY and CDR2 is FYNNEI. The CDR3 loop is CASSTTGPNQPQHF. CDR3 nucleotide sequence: TGTGCCAGCAGCACGACAGGGCCCAATCAGCCCCAGCATTTT.

The CDR3, as DNA: TGTGCCAGCAGTTTCGAACGGACAGGGACCTACAATGAGCAGTTCTTC. Its translation is CASSFERTGTYNEQFF. The rearrangement links TRBV27 to TRBJ2-1, with 8 nucleotides matching TRBD1. Per the germline V gene, CDR1 is MNHEY and CDR2 is SMNVEV (reference sequence). CDR3 length equals 16 residues. The V and J ends lost 3 bases and 2 bases, in that order; junction bases with no gene match: 6.

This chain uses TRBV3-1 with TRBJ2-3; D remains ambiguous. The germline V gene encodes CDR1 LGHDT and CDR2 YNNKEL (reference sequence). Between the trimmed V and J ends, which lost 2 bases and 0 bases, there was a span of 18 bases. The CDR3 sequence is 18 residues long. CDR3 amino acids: CASSQKYSRTASTDTQYF. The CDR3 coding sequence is TGTGCCAGCAGCCAAAAATACAGTAGGACCGCTAGCACAGATACGCAGTATTTT.

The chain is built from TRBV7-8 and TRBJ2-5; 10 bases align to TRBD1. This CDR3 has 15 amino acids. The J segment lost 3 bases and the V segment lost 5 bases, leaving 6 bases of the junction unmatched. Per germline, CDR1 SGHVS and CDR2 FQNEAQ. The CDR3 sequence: CASSLPGTGEETQYF. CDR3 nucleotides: TGTGCCAGCAGCCTTCCCGGGACAGGGGAAGAGACCCAGTACTTC.

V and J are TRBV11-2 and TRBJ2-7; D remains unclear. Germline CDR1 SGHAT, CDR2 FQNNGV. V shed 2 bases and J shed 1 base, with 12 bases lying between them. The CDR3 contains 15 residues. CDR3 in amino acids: CASSLILVGSYEQYF. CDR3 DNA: TGTGCCAGCAGCTTAATATTGGTCGGATCCTACGAGCAGTACTTC. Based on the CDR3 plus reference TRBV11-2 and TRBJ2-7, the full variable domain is EAGVAQSPRYKIIEKRQSVAFWCNPISGHATLYWYQQILGQGPKLLIQFQNNGVVDDSQLPKDRFSAERLKGVDSTLKIQPAKLEDSAVYLCASSLILVGSYEQYFGPGTRLTVT.